This T cell receptor (beta chain) came from a study of blood T cell repertoires in COVID-19. V gave up 0 bases and J gave up 3 bases, with 12 bases separating them. The CDR3 length is 15 residues. Germline lookup yields CDR1 LGHNA and CDR2 YSLEER. Repertoires were generated with immunoSEQ multiplex PCR, while TCRdb's copy carries only in-frame clones and drops some. Of about 250,000 clones in the sample, about nine tenths were seen once. This clonotype originated in a man in his forties who had recovered from COVID-19. The rearrangement links TRBV4-3 to TRBJ2-7; weak D call: TRBD2 (6 bases). Sequencing was carried out using PBMCs or T cells enriched from blood (not recorded which). This chain's CDR3 is CASSQDPGLNYEQYF. DNA of the CDR3: TGCGCCAGCAGCCAAGACCCGGGACTGAACTACGAGCAGTACTTC.